This paragraph reports one TCR beta chain. What it binds is unknown. The sample belongs to a study of cytomegalovirus exposure and HLA in healthy donors. The PCR ran on 60 Vbeta and 13 Jbeta primers. Here immunoSEQ multiplex PCR was the method, and the copy in TCRdb shows in-frame clones only, minus some. The table lists some 86,000 clones, roughly 70% of them singletons, with 2% to 2.5% in the top ten. Germline V gene data show CDR1 as SEHNR and CDR2 as FQNEAQ (reference sequence). This CDR3 is 19 amino acids long. V was pared by 5 bases and J by 4 bases, with 15 bases of the junction left unmatched. Findings of the study overall: The likely explanation for a cluster of highly shared sequence variants was sequencing artifact. The study flagged about 150 TCR beta chains as cytomegalovirus-associated. A missense variant in DCLRE1C was later tied to TCR beta V- and J-gene trimming. Presence/absence comparisons presumed near-even sequencing depth among donors.

The TCR sequence derives from a man aged 30 to 45 in good health and CMV-seronegative. This chain joins TRBV7-9 and TRBJ2-6, with TRBD1 matching over 9 bases. What was sequenced was PBMCs. The CDR3 DNA reads TGTGCCAGCAGCCCGCAAGTGGGACAGGGACTTGGGGGGGCCAACGTCCTGACTTTC. Residues: CASSPQVGQGLGGANVLTF.